Reported below is one TCR beta chain. What it binds is not known. The data stem from a study of graft-versus-host responses after intestinal transplantation. Profiled with immunoSEQ multiplex PCR; TCRdb holds only in-frame clones, not every one. Of roughly 99,000 clones detected, roughly 92% appear once; the ten largest clones hold approximately 0.069%. This CDR3 contains 16 residues. The germline V and J ends were trimmed by 2 bases and 3 bases, with 17 bases remaining between them. Germline CDR1 and CDR2: SGHAT and FQNNGV. The receptor comes from a human donor who was the organ donor for an intestinal transplant. The specimen was unstimulated CD8+ T cells sorted from spleen or lymph node cells, collected before transplant. The V and J genes are TRBV11-2 and TRBJ2-7, with TRBD2 as a possible D gene (5 bases). CDR3 sequence (DNA): TGTGCCAGCAGCTTACCTAACGAAAACGGGAACTACGAGCAGTACTTC. The encoded protein is CASSLPNENGNYEQYF.